This T cell receptor (beta chain) was obtained from a study of cytomegalovirus exposure and HLA in healthy donors. Study-wide results and caveats: Several V segments, TRBV6-2 and TRBV6-3 among them, could not be told apart and were dropped.

Comments on this clone: Its antigen remains unknown.

V gave up 4 bases and J gave up 6 bases; unmatched junction bases: 8. Germline V gene data show CDR1 as MDHEN and CDR2 as SYDVKM. The CDR3 totals 15 residues. PCR used 60 Vbeta primers and 13 Jbeta primers. Using immunoSEQ multiplex PCR, the repertoire was profiled, and TCRdb retains in-frame clones only, with some absent. The sample gives some 150,000 clones, about four fifths of which show up once; roughly 6% is in the top ten. This TCR derives from a man aged 50-60 years in good health and CMV-seropositive. Sequencing input: PBMCs. The V gene is TRBV28, the J gene TRBJ2-1; the match to TRBD1 covers 8 bases. In nucleotides, the CDR3 is TGTGCCAGCAGTTCCCGGACAGGGAAGGGCAATGAGCAGTTCTTC. Protein product: CASSSRTGKGNEQFF.